The rows below give T cell receptor beta chains drawn from one sample of a study of early T cells in non-severe SARS-CoV-2 infection. TCRdb called the 5' RACE reads again in MiXCR, with one record for every CDR3 protein. The data show some 23,000 distinct CDR3 sequences, around 5% seen once. The specimen was whole blood. The origin of the receptors is an adult who was a healthcare worker with PCR-confirmed SARS-CoV-2 infection or an uninfected control (not recorded which). The CDR3 runs from the conserved cysteine through the conserved F or W. D genes are given only for firm matches. A clone size is listed for some rows: how often the clone was seen (once, few, many), or a class if it is expanded.

j_call | d_call | clone_size | v_call | cdr3_nt | cdr3_aa
TRBJ2-7 | TRBD1 | many | TRBV20-1 | TGCAGTGCTAGAGGCCTAGGACAGGGGACAGCCTACGAGCAGTACTTC | CSARGLGQGTAYEQYF
TRBJ2-1 | TRBD1 | many | TRBV6-7 | TGTGCCAGCAGTTACTCGACAGGGGGCTCGGTTTACAATGAGCAGTTCTTC | CASSYSTGGSVYNEQFF
TRBJ2-1 | - | many | TRBV24-1 | TGTGCCACCAGTGACTTTAGCTGGGGTGAGCAGTTCTTC | CATSDFSWGEQFF
TRBJ2-3 | TRBD1 | few | TRBV20-1 | TGCAGTGCTATACTCCCGGGACAGGGGAGCTCTACGCAGTATTTT | CSAILPGQGSSTQYF
TRBJ2-3 | TRBD2 | many | TRBV29-1 | TGCAGTGCGACTAGCGGCACAGATACGCAGTATTTT | CSATSGTDTQYF
TRBJ1-4 | TRBD1 | - | TRBV10-3 | TGTGCCATCAGGCCATCACAGGGGACTAATGAAAAACTGTTTTTT | CAIRPSQGTNEKLFF
TRBJ1-1 | - | many | TRBV18 | TGTGCCAGCTCACCACAAGGGAACGCTGAAGCTTTCTTT | CASSPQGNAEAFF
TRBJ2-6 | TRBD1 | many | TRBV7-9 | TGTGCCAGCAGGGACAGGGGTGCCAACGTCCTGACTTTC | CASRDRGANVLTF
TRBJ2-7 | TRBD2 | many | TRBV20-1 | TGCAGTGCCGGTCTTGGACTAGCGGGAGCAAGGGAGCAGTACTTC | CSAGLGLAGAREQYF
TRBJ2-4 | - | many | TRBV24-1 | TGTGCCACCAGTGATCCCCTGAGGGGTGGCATTCAGTACTTC | CATSDPLRGGIQYF
TRBJ2-7 | - | - | TRBV7-2 | TGTGCCAGCAGCTTAGACGGGGACGAGCAGTACTTC | CASSLDGDEQYF
TRBJ1-3 | - | many | TRBV12-3/TRBV12-4 | TGTGCCAGCAGGCGCCAGGCAACGGGAAACACCATATATTTT | CASRRQATGNTIYF
TRBJ1-5 | TRBD1 | many | TRBV3-1 | TGTGCCAGCAGCCAAGGGACAGGGGCAAGGGAGCCCCAGCATTTT | CASSQGTGAREPQHF
TRBJ1-1 | TRBD1 | - | TRBV7-6 | TGTGCCAGCAGCTTAGAAGGAGGGACAGCTGAAGCTTTCTTT | CASSLEGGTAEAFF
TRBJ2-1 | TRBD1 | many | TRBV5-4 | TGTGCCAGCAGCCCGGACAGGACGCGGGCCAGTGAGCAGTTCTTC | CASSPDRTRASEQFF
TRBJ2-1 | TRBD2 | - | TRBV7-9 | TGTGCCAGCAGCTCAGGACGATGGGTGGCTAGCGGGGATGCTGAGCAGTTCTTC | CASSSGRWVASGDAEQFF
TRBJ2-1 | TRBD2 | many | TRBV20-1 | TGCAGTGCTAGAATTTGGCTAACTAGCGGGATATATGAGCAGTTCTTC | CSARIWLTSGIYEQFF
TRBJ2-1 | - | many | TRBV20-1 | - | CSARASGPAGHNEQFF
TRBJ1-2 | TRBD1 | few | TRBV7-2 | TGTGCCAGCAGGTTCGACAGGGGGCAGCGGTATGGCTACACCTTC | CASRFDRGQRYGYTF
TRBJ2-1 | - | many | TRBV24-1 | TGTGCCACCAGTGACCCACTAGGCGGGACATACAATGAGCAGTTCTTC | CATSDPLGGTYNEQFF
TRBJ1-1 | - | few | TRBV12-5 | TGTGCTAGTGGTTTGGGCGTGAACACTGAAGCTTTCTTT | CASGLGVNTEAFF
TRBJ2-4 | - | medium-sized | TRBV28 | TGTGCCAGCAGTTCTATAGCCAAAAACATTCAGTACTTC | CASSSIAKNIQYF
TRBJ1-2 | - | few | TRBV10-3 | TGTGCCATCAGTGGGACAAACTATGGCTACACCTTC | CAISGTNYGYTF
TRBJ2-1 | - | many | TRBV10-3 | TGTGCCGCGACGGCCGGGAATCTACACTATGAGCAGTTCTTC | CAATAGNLHYEQFF
TRBJ1-5 | - | few | TRBV12-3/TRBV12-4 | TGTGCCAGCAGCCTCGCCCTTGGGCCTGGCAATCAGCCCCAGCATTTT | CASSLALGPGNQPQHF
TRBJ2-6 | TRBD1 | many | TRBV28 | TGTGCCAGCACCAGGACAGGGGGCTCTGGGGCCAACGTCCTGACTTTC | CASTRTGGSGANVLTF
TRBJ2-2 | - | - | TRBV9 | TGTGCCAGCAGCGTAGAAACTTCGGCCGGGGAGCTGTTTTTT | CASSVETSAGELFF
TRBJ2-1 | TRBD2 | many | TRBV7-2 | TGTGCCAGCAGCCCTGGACTAGCGGGAAGGGTTGATGAGCAGTTCTTC | CASSPGLAGRVDEQFF
TRBJ2-5 | - | many | TRBV7-8 | TGTGCCAGCAGTTTGGGGCCAAGAGTCGCGGAGACCCAGTACTTC | CASSLGPRVAETQYF
TRBJ2-7 | TRBD2 | many | TRBV2 | TGTGCCGGCCGACTAGCGGGCAGCTCCTACGAGCAGTACTTC | CAGRLAGSSYEQYF
TRBJ2-4 | - | many | TRBV6-2/TRBV6-3 | TGTGCCAGCAGTTATGGGTGGACCAAAAACATTCAGTACTTC | CASSYGWTKNIQYF
TRBJ1-5 | TRBD1 | many | TRBV27 | TGTGCCAGCAGTTTCGGGTCAGGGGGTCAGCCCCAGCATTTT | CASSFGSGGQPQHF
TRBJ2-1 | TRBD2 | - | TRBV12-3/TRBV12-4 | TGTGCCAGCAGGCGGGGGGGGACTAGCGGGAGTACCCCAATTGAGTTCTTC | CASRRGGTSGSTPIEFF
TRBJ2-3 | - | - | TRBV6-4 | TGTGCCAGCAGTCCGAACGAGAGGGCTAGCACAGAAACGCAGTATTTT | CASSPNERASTETQYF
TRBJ2-6 | - | - | TRBV28 | TGTGCCAGCAGTTTCTACTCTGGGGCCAACGTCCTGACTTTC | CASSFYSGANVLTF
TRBJ1-1 | - | medium-sized | TRBV27 | TGTGCCAGCAGCCGAAACAACCGGGGGAACACTGAAGCTTTCTTT | CASSRNNRGNTEAFF
TRBJ2-2 | - | many | TRBV6-1 | TGTGCCAGCAGTGAAGCGCAGGACACCGGGGAGCTGTTTTTT | CASSEAQDTGELFF
TRBJ2-1 | - | many | TRBV5-6 | TGTGCCAGCAGCTTGCGGTACCGGGACAACTCCTACAATGAGCAGTTCTTC | CASSLRYRDNSYNEQFF
TRBJ1-5 | - | - | TRBV21-1 | TGTGCCAGCAGCAAATTCGCCGACAGCAATCAGCCCCAGCATTTT | CASSKFADSNQPQHF
TRBJ1-5 | - | many | TRBV7-9 | TGTGCCAGCAGCCTCTCGGAGGATAGCAATCAGCCCCAGCATTTT | CASSLSEDSNQPQHF
TRBJ2-7 | - | few | TRBV13 | TGTGCCAGCAGCTCCCCCGACCGCTACGAGCAGTACTTC | CASSSPDRYEQYF
TRBJ2-3 | TRBD2 | many | TRBV11-2 | TGTGCCAGCGCACAAAGCGGAGCGGGAGCGGTGACAGATACGCAGTATTTT | CASAQSGAGAVTDTQYF
TRBJ2-1 | - | many | TRBV6-2/TRBV6-3 | TGTGCCAGCAGTTACTCATACAATGAGCAGTTCTTC | CASSYSYNEQFF
TRBJ2-1 | TRBD2 | few | TRBV6-2/TRBV6-3 | TGTGCCACCGGCCTAGCGGGAGGGCTCGATGAGCAGTTCTTC | CATGLAGGLDEQFF
TRBJ2-2 | - | many | TRBV29-1 | TGCAGCGGGGGGTGGGCGAACACCGGGGAGCTGTTTTTT | CSGGWANTGELFF
TRBJ2-5 | TRBD2 | many | TRBV7-3 | TGTGCCAGCAGCCCTTTTAGCGGGAGGTCCCAAGAGACCCAGTACTTC | CASSPFSGRSQETQYF